Following are 30 T cell receptor beta chains from one sample sequenced in a study of T cell responses to AZD1222 COVID-19 vaccine. TCRdb keeps only in-frame clones here, not all; method: immunoSEQ multiplex PCR. The data hold some 80,000 clones, with about 91% observed a single time. This material consisted of peripheral blood, taken 28 days after the second dose of the MenACWY control vaccine. The receptors were sampled from an adult who received the MenACWY meningococcal vaccine as a control.

The chain combines TRBV11-2 with TRBJ1-2, with a possible D match to TRBD1 (5 bases). Germline CDR1 SGHAT, CDR2 FQNNGV. The CDR3 runs 14 residues. V lost 7 bases, J lost 8 bases, and 20 bases lay in between. The CDR3 DNA follows: TGTGCCAGCACCTTTACGCAGGGTTTGGGGGGCTACACCTTC. It is translated as CASTFTQGLGGYTF.

The chain joins TRBV27 to TRBJ1-6; D is ambiguous. The ends were cut back, 5 bases at V and 7 bases at J, with 12 bases in the middle. Germline V lookup: CDR1 MNHEY, CDR2 SMNVEV (reference sequence). The CDR3 spans 14 residues. Written as DNA, the CDR3 is TGTGCCAGCAGTCCGTTTTGGGGAAATTCACCCCTCCACTTT. It translates to CASSPFWGNSPLHF.

This clone was found once. The genes are TRBV4-3 and TRBJ1-1, with 7 bases matching TRBD1. Germline V lookup: CDR1 LGHNA, CDR2 YSLEER. The length of the CDR3 is 15 residues. Trimming cost V 0 bases and J 7 bases; bases outside gene matches: 8. CDR3 residues: CASSQDLRTGLEAFF. The CDR3 DNA is TGCGCCAGCAGCCAAGATCTACGGACAGGCCTTGAAGCTTTCTTT.

The gene calls are TRBV6-5 and TRBJ1-1, with 9 bases aligning to TRBD1. Unmatched junction bases numbered 7, after V lost 5 bases and J lost 6 bases. CDR3 length: 14 amino acids. Per the germline V gene, CDR1 is MNHEY and CDR2 is SVGAGI. The CDR3 region is CASSSRDRAPEAFF. CDR3 sequence (DNA): TGTGCCAGCAGTAGCCGGGACAGGGCCCCTGAAGCTTTCTTT.

This chain joins TRBV5-4 and TRBJ1-1, with a tentative D call TRBD1 (5 bases). Germline-derived CDR1 and CDR2 are SGHNT and YYREEE (reference sequence). Trimming took 5 bases from V and 1 from J, leaving 9 bases between them. The CDR3 has 13 amino acids. The CDR3 region has the DNA TGTGCCAGCAGAGAGGGGACGAACACTGAAGCTTTCTTT. It encodes CASREGTNTEAFF. Filled out from reference TRBV5-4 and TRBJ1-1, the complete variable domain reads ETGVTQSPTHLIKTRGQQVTLRCSSQSGHNTVSWYQQALGQGPQFIFQYYREEENGRGNFPPRFSGLQFPNYSSELNVNALELDDSALYLCASREGTNTEAFFGQGTRLTVV.

The chain is built from TRBV11-2 and TRBJ2-5, with D uncertain. This CDR3 has 15 amino acids. Germline loops: CDR1 SGHAT, CDR2 FQNNGV. The V end lost 4 bases, the J end lost 2 bases, and 14 bases lay between the germline ends. The CDR3 is CASSWTTQEQETQYF. The CDR3 nucleotides are TGTGCCAGCAGCTGGACCACTCAGGAGCAAGAGACCCAGTACTTC.

J is TRBJ1-5 and V is TRBV28, with 7 positions matching TRBD1. This CDR3 region has 15 residues. With 6 bases clipped from V and 4 bases from J, the junction kept 9 bases outside the gene matches. CDR1 is MDHEN and CDR2 is SYDVKM in the germline V gene. In DNA form, the CDR3 reads TGTGCCAGCAGGCGACCGACAGGGAGGAATCAGCCCCAGCATTTT. Its translation: CASRRPTGRNQPQHF. Full variable domain (remainder filled in from reference TRBV28 and TRBJ1-5): DVKVTQSSRYLVKRTGEKVFLECVQDMDHENMFWYRQDPGLGLRLIYFSYDVKMKEKGDIPEGYSVSREKKERFSLILESASTNQTSMYLCASRRPTGRNQPQHFGDGTRLSIL.

The CDR3 region has the DNA TGCAGCGTAGCCCCTCAGGGACAATGGGAGACCCAGTACTTC. Its protein product is CSVAPQGQWETQYF. This chain connects TRBV29-1 to TRBJ2-5, with a weak D call TRBD1 (6 bases). Trimming left V 6 bases short and J 5 bases short, with 19 bases between. The CDR3 runs 14 residues. Germline lookup yields CDR1 SQVTM and CDR2 ANQGSEA.

The chain links TRBV28 to TRBJ1-6, with unresolved D. Germline CDR1 MDHEN, CDR2 SYDVKM. Trimming left V 7 bases short and J 7 bases short, with 14 bases between. The CDR3 has 14 amino acids. CDR3 sequence reads: CASKMYGENSPLHF. The CDR3 region has the DNA TGTGCCAGCAAGATGTACGGGGAGAATTCACCCCTCCACTTT.

The chain recombines TRBV6-4 with TRBJ2-3; D may be TRBD2 (7 bases). The V gene lost 6 bases and the J gene lost 1 base, with 11 bases spanning the gap. Germline V lookup: CDR1 MRHNA, CDR2 SNTAGT. The CDR3 contains 14 residues. The CDR3 DNA reads as TGTGCCAGCAGCGAAGGGGGGGGCACAGATACGCAGTATTTT. This translates into CASSEGGGTDTQYF.

The chain is built from TRBV12-3 or TRBV12-4 and TRBJ2-1; TRBD2 is a possible D gene (6 bases). This CDR3 has 12 amino acids. Between the trimmed V and J ends, which lost 1 base and 15 bases, there was a span of 13 bases. The CDR3 reads CASSLGGGRWFF. The DNA of the CDR3 is TGTGCCAGCAGTTTAGGCGGAGGGAGGTGGTTCTTC.

The V and J genes are TRBV18 and TRBJ2-7; D is undetermined. The CDR3 has 12 residues. Trimming shortened V by 2 bases and J by 2 bases, and 4 bases separated the two germline ends. CDR1 KGHSH and CDR2 LQKENI come from the germline V gene. Here the CDR3 reads CASSPGAYEQYF. DNA of the CDR3: TGTGCCAGCTCACCAGGGGCCTACGAGCAGTACTTC.

The CDR3 DNA sequence: TGTGCCAGCAGCCAATTCATACCGAGATTAAACTATGGCTACACCTTC. It is translated as CASSQFIPRLNYGYTF. The rearrangement joins TRBV16 to TRBJ1-2; no firm D call. Trimming removed 1 base from V and 2 bases from J, with 14 bases in between. The CDR3 totals 16 residues. Germline loops: CDR1 KGHSY, CDR2 FQNENV.

The rearrangement links TRBV7-9 to TRBJ2-3, with 12 bases identical to TRBD2. The junction had 10 bases not matched to a gene; V was cut back by 5 bases and J by 4 bases. The CDR3 is 17 amino acids. The germline V gene has CDR1 SEHNR and CDR2 FQNEAQ (reference sequence). This chain's CDR3 is CASSPIRLAGAADTQYF. The CDR3 DNA follows: TGTGCCAGCAGCCCCATTCGACTAGCGGGGGCGGCAGATACGCAGTATTTT.

J is TRBJ1-3 and V is TRBV4-1; 10 nucleotides line up with TRBD1. Germline trimming cut 4 bases from V and 2 bases from J; bases unmatched to any gene: 11. CDR1 and CDR2 (germline): MGHRA, YSYEKL. CDR3 length: 18 amino acids. This chain's CDR3 is CASSPLGQGLIAGNTIYF. Written as DNA, the CDR3 is TGCGCCAGCAGCCCGTTGGGACAGGGGCTGATCGCTGGAAACACCATATATTTT.

In DNA, the CDR3 is TGTGCCACCAGCAGAGACCGACAGTCCTCTGGAAACACCATATATTTT. This codes for CATSRDRQSSGNTIYF. The chain employs TRBV15 and TRBJ1-3; possible D gene TRBD1, 5 bases. Looked up from germline, CDR1 is LNHNV and CDR2 is YYDKDF (reference sequence). Trimming left V 0 bases short and J 0 bases short, with 9 bases between. This CDR3 is 16 amino acids long.

In its sample, this clone was seen once. V gene TRBV30 combines with J gene TRBJ1-2; 11 bases agree with TRBD1. Per germline, CDR1 GTSNPN and CDR2 SVGIG (reference sequence). V was pared by 0 bases and J by 4 bases, with 4 bases of the junction left unmatched. This CDR3 has 15 residues. CDR3 sequence reads: CAWSVQGTGGYGYTF. In DNA, the CDR3 is TGTGCCTGGAGTGTACAGGGGACAGGGGGCTATGGCTACACCTTC.

The chain links TRBV30 to TRBJ1-5; D gene unclear. The CDR3 consists of 13 residues. Trimming shortened V by 1 base and J by 3 bases, and 7 bases separated the two germline ends. Germline V lookup: CDR1 GTSNPN, CDR2 SVGIG (reference sequence). CDR3 residues: CAWSGATNQPQHF. CDR3 DNA sequence: TGTGCCTGGAGTGGGGCAACCAATCAGCCCCAGCATTTT.

J is TRBJ1-5 and V is TRBV13; 8 bases map to TRBD1. The CDR3 consists of 14 residues. V lost 4 bases and J lost 3; bases outside the gene matches: 2. Germline CDR1 and CDR2: PRHDT and FYEKMQ (reference sequence). CDR3 loop: CASSSGQDNQPQHF. For the CDR3, the DNA is TGTGCCAGCAGCTCGGGACAGGACAATCAGCCCCAGCATTTT.

V usage is TRBV19 and J usage is TRBJ1-1; no definite D call. The CDR3 covers 14 residues. CDR1 and CDR2 (germline): LNHDA, SQIVND (reference sequence). Trimming shortened V by 4 bases and J by 7 bases, and 16 bases separated the two germline ends. DNA of the CDR3: TGTGCCAGTAGTAGTAACGGAGACGAGGGTGAAGCTTTCTTT. It codes for CASSSNGDEGEAFF.

Only one count was recorded for this clone. CDR3 coding DNA: TGTGCCAGCTCACCCCCCGGAGCGGGACTCAATCAGCCCCAGCATTTT. The encoded protein is CASSPPGAGLNQPQHF. This rearrangement joins TRBV18 to TRBJ1-5, with a possible D match to TRBD1 (5 bases). The CDR3 is made up of 16 amino acids. V dropped 3 bases and J dropped 3 bases, with 15 bases sitting between them. Germline assignment: CDR1 KGHSH and CDR2 LQKENI.

V gene TRBV19 combines with J gene TRBJ2-7, with 8 bases identical to TRBD1. V lost 1 base, J lost 5 bases, and 4 bases stayed unmatched. This CDR3 spans 14 amino acids. CDR1 is LNHDA, CDR2 SQIVND, per germline (reference sequence). The CDR3 protein is CASSIGQGINEQYF. Here the CDR3 DNA reads TGTGCCAGTAGTATAGGACAGGGGATCAACGAGCAGTACTTC.

The V and J genes are TRBV5-1 and TRBJ1-2, with 7 bases lining up with TRBD1. Germline V lookup: CDR1 SGHRS, CDR2 YFSETQ. This CDR3 contains 16 residues. Unmatched junction bases numbered 14, after V lost 4 bases and J lost 5 bases. The CDR3 coding sequence is TGCGCCAGCAGCCCCTCCCCGGGACAGCAATCATATGGCTACACCTTC. Translated, it gives CASSPSPGQQSYGYTF.

The chain combines TRBV30 with TRBJ1-6; tentatively, D is TRBD1 (5 bases). CDR1 GTSNPN and CDR2 SVGIG come from the germline V gene (reference sequence). V was cut by 8 bases and J by 10 bases, with 18 bases left in between. CDR3 length equals 13 residues. This CDR3 reads CARKTDQESPLHF. The DNA of the CDR3 is TGTGCCCGTAAGACAGATCAGGAGTCACCCCTCCACTTT.

CDR3 sequence: CATSRDGNEKLFF. In nucleotides, the CDR3 is TGTGCCACCAGCAGGGACGGTAATGAAAAACTGTTTTTT. The gene calls are TRBV15 and TRBJ1-4; D is undetermined. V shed 3 bases and J shed 4 bases, with 6 bases lying between them. CDR3 length equals 13 residues. Per germline, CDR1 LNHNV and CDR2 YYDKDF (reference sequence).

This clone was observed once. The rearrangement uses TRBV19 and TRBJ2-2, with TRBD2 identical over 9 bases. V trimming: 6 bases; J trimming: 5 bases; junction bases outside the gene matches: 13. There are 17 residues in the CDR3. The V gene's germline CDR1 is LNHDA and CDR2 SQIVND (reference sequence). Written as DNA, the CDR3 is TGTGCCAGTAGATTGACTCGCGGGGGGGCCGGGACCGGGGAGCTGTTTTTT. Amino acid sequence: CASRLTRGGAGTGELFF.

This clone was counted once. The chain is built from TRBV7-9 and TRBJ1-4; no reliable D call. Trimming pared 4 bases from V and 0 bases from J, leaving 9 bases between. Germline CDR1 is SEHNR and CDR2 is FQNEAQ (reference sequence). The CDR3 totals 15 residues. Here the CDR3 DNA reads TGTGCCAGCAGCTCCGGCCGTACAACTAATGAAAAACTGTTTTTT. This gives the protein CASSSGRTTNEKLFF.

V is TRBV9 and J is TRBJ2-6; D is unresolved. The V gene lost 1 base and the J gene lost 0 bases, with 8 bases spanning the gap. This CDR3 spans 16 amino acids. Germline values: CDR1 SGDLS, CDR2 YYNGEE. In DNA, the CDR3 is TGTGCCAGCAGCGTACGTAGTAGCTCTGGGGCCAACGTCCTGACTTTC. Protein sequence: CASSVRSSSGANVLTF.

This rearrangement joins TRBV7-8 to TRBJ2-7; TRBD2 agrees at 16 bases. Looked up from germline, CDR1 is SGHVS and CDR2 is FQNEAQ. The CDR3 has 16 amino acids. V shed 5 bases and J 5 bases; nucleotides not matched to a gene: 6. Here the CDR3 DNA reads TGTGCCAGCAGCCAGATGGGACTAGCGGGGGGGGACGAGCAGTACTTC. Residues: CASSQMGLAGGDEQYF.

This sequence joins TRBV29-1 and TRBJ1-1, with 7 bases lining up with TRBD1. Trimming cost V 6 bases and J 0 bases; bases outside gene matches: 7. Germline-derived CDR1 and CDR2 are SQVTM and ANQGSEA. The CDR3 runs 14 residues. CDR3 coding DNA: TGCAGCGTCGACTCCGGGACAGTGAACACTGAAGCTTTCTTT. Translation gives CSVDSGTVNTEAFF.